This T cell receptor (beta chain) was captured in a study of cytomegalovirus exposure and HLA in healthy donors. Findings of the study overall: About 90% or about 30% of the time was how often most TCR beta V segments were productive, according to an earlier analysis. Reportedly, TCR beta sequences accurately predicted HLA-A and HLA-B alleles in most subjects. When analyzed later, a missense DCLRE1C variant was found to be linked to TCR beta V- and J-gene trimming. Later on, an analysis showed TCR association rates differing by HLA locus, with DRB1 the most and HLA-C the fewest.

CDR1 SGHRS and CDR2 YFSETQ come from the germline V gene. The CDR3 is made up of 16 amino acids. V lost 3 bases to trimming and J lost 3 bases, with 19 bases between them. The study ran its PCR with 60 Vbeta and 13 Jbeta primers. Some clones are missing from TCRdb's copy, which holds only in-frame ones; the method was immunoSEQ multiplex PCR. The sample holds 130,000 or so clones, about 74% seen once. On this clone itself: The target antigen is unknown.

The V and J genes are TRBV5-1 and TRBJ2-7, with D possibly TRBD2 on 6 matching bases. The sequenced material came from PBMCs. The clonotype was recovered from a woman between 55 and 75 years old in good health and CMV-seronegative. CDR3 DNA sequence: TGCGCCAGCAGCTCAAGGGACTCCCAAAGCTACTACGAGCAGTACTTC. This translates into CASSSRDSQSYYEQYF.